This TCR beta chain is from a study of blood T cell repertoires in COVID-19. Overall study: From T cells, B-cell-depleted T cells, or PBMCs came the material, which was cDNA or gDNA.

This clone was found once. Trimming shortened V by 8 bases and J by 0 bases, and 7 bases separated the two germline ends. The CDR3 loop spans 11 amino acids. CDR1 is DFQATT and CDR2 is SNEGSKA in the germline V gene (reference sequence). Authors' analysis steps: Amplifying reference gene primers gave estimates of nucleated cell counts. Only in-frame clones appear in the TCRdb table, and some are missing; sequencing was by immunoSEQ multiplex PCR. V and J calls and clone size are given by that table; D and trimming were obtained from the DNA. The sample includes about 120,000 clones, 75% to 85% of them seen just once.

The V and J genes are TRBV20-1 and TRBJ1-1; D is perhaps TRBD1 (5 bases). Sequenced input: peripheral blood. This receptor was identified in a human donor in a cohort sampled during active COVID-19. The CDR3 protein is CSPRVNTEAFF. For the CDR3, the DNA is TGCAGTCCCAGGGTGAACACTGAAGCTTTCTTT.